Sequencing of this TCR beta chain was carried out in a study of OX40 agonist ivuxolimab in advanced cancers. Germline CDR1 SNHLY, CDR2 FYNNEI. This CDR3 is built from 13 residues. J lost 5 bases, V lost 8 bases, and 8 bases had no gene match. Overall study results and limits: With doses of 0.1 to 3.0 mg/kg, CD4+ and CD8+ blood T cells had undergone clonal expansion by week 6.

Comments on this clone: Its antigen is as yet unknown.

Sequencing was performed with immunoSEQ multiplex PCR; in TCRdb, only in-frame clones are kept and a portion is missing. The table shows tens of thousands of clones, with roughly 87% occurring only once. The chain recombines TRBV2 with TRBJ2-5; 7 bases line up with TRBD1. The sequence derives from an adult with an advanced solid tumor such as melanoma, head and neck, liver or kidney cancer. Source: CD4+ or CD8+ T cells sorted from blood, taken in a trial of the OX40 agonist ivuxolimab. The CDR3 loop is CASQTGLDETQYF. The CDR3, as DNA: TGTGCCAGCCAGACAGGGTTAGACGAGACCCAGTACTTC.